The 30 T cell receptor beta chains below all came from one sample that was sequenced in a study of blood T cell repertoires in COVID-19. TCRdb's table, derived via immunoSEQ multiplex PCR, lists solely in-frame clones and lacks some. This sample has a few hundred thousand clones, with almost 90% found just once. The sample was PBMCs or T cells enriched from blood (not recorded which). All receptors come from a woman under 30 with acute COVID-19.

The chain combines TRBV30 with TRBJ2-4, with TRBD2 matching 10 bases. Germline CDR1 is GTSNPN and CDR2 is SVGIG (reference sequence). The CDR3 sequence is 17 residues long. The V segment lost 1 base and the J segment 0 bases; nucleotides outside the gene matches: 6. CDR3 protein: CAWSGLAGSLAKNIQYF. The CDR3 DNA follows: TGTGCCTGGAGTGGACTAGCGGGCTCCTTAGCCAAAAACATTCAGTACTTC.

V and J are TRBV5-1 and TRBJ2-7; 14 positions agree with TRBD2. This CDR3 region has 14 residues. Germline loops: CDR1 SGHRS, CDR2 YFSETQ. Germline trimming cut 5 bases from V and 6 bases from J; bases unmatched to any gene: 4. The CDR3 sequence: CASRSGTSGSEQYF. The DNA of the CDR3 is TGCGCCAGCAGGTCCGGGACTAGCGGGAGCGAGCAGTACTTC.

This sequence joins TRBV10-2 and TRBJ2-1; no reliable D call. There are 14 residues in the CDR3. Germline values: CDR1 WSHSY, CDR2 SAAADI. Trimming left V 0 bases short and J 6 bases short, with 9 bases between. CDR3 loop: CASSESKKLNEQFF. CDR3 DNA: TGCGCCAGCAGTGAGTCCAAGAAACTCAATGAGCAGTTCTTC.

The J gene is TRBJ1-1, the V gene TRBV27; TRBD1 matches at 7 bases. In germline, CDR1 is MNHEY, CDR2 SMNVEV (reference sequence). J was trimmed by 0 bases and V by 7 bases; bases with no gene match: 8. This CDR3 region has 15 residues. In DNA, the CDR3 is TGTGCCAGCACCCCGGGACAGTTCATGAACACTGAAGCTTTCTTT. Translating gives CASTPGQFMNTEAFF.

The V call is TRBV7-2, the J call TRBJ2-6; no firm D call. This CDR3 has 15 amino acids. Germline V gene sequence: CDR1 SGHTA, CDR2 FQGNSA. V lost 4 bases, J lost 0 bases, and 7 bases lay in between. The CDR3 loop reads CASSWSSSGANVLTF. The CDR3 bases are TGTGCCAGCAGCTGGAGCAGCTCTGGGGCCAACGTCCTGACTTTC.

This chain uses TRBV4-1 with TRBJ1-1, with D possibly being TRBD1 (5 bases). V was shortened by 0 bases and J by 0 bases, with 11 bases between the two germline ends. This CDR3 spans 16 amino acids. Germline V gives CDR1 MGHRA, CDR2 YSYEKL. The CDR3 is CASSQDEAGMNTEAFF. DNA for the CDR3: TGCGCCAGCAGCCAAGATGAGGCAGGGATGAACACTGAAGCTTTCTTT.

This clone was observed a handful of times. This chain joins TRBV7-9 and TRBJ2-3; the D gene is possibly TRBD2 (6 bases). Germline V lookup: CDR1 SEHNR, CDR2 FQNEAQ (reference sequence). Trimming pared 10 bases from V and 6 bases from J, leaving 20 bases between. The CDR3 totals 14 residues. This CDR3 reads CATARLGGADTQYF. DNA for the CDR3: TGTGCCACCGCCCGATTGGGGGGAGCTGATACGCAGTATTTT.

In this sample, this clone turned up once. The chain links TRBV10-2 to TRBJ1-5; 11 nucleotides line up with TRBD1. The CDR3 sequence is 16 residues long. V lost 6 bases to trimming and J lost 6 bases; unmatched junction nucleotides: 10. The germline V gene encodes CDR1 WSHSY and CDR2 SAAADI. The CDR3 loop is CASSHKGQGVSQPQHF. CDR3 DNA sequence: TGCGCCAGCAGCCACAAGGGACAGGGGGTGAGTCAGCCCCAGCATTTT.

The chain uses TRBV3-1 (or the pseudogene TRBV3-2) and TRBJ2-3; 14 nucleotides agree with TRBD2. Germline lookup yields CDR1 LGHDT and CDR2 YNNKEL (reference sequence). The V and J ends lost 4 bases and 5 bases, in that order; junction bases with no gene match: 11. The CDR3 totals 18 residues. The CDR3 region is CASSPRLAGGLKKDTQYF. In DNA, the CDR3 is TGTGCCAGCAGCCCCCGACTAGCGGGAGGGCTTAAAAAAGATACGCAGTATTTT.

The chain links TRBV27 to TRBJ2-1; 7 bases are shared with TRBD2. The CDR3 runs 16 residues. J was trimmed by 1 base and V by 3 bases; bases with no gene match: 6. Germline CDR1 reads MNHEY; CDR2 reads SMNVEV (reference sequence). DNA for the CDR3: TGTGCCAGCAGTTTGTTGCCTAGCGGATCCTACAATGAGCAGTTCTTC. Its protein product is CASSLLPSGSYNEQFF.

The table lists this clone with a count of one. V is TRBV5-1 and J is TRBJ1-1; TRBD1 agrees at 7 bases. The CDR3 extends over 15 amino acids. With 5 bases clipped from V and 0 bases from J, the junction kept 7 bases outside the gene matches. Germline-derived CDR1 and CDR2 are SGHRS and YFSETQ. CDR3 DNA sequence: TGCGCCAGCAGTTACAGGGGAGATATGAACACTGAAGCTTTCTTT. Translated: CASSYRGDMNTEAFF.

V gene TRBV6-5 combines with J gene TRBJ1-2; no clear D. V lost 0 bases and J 8 bases, leaving 10 bases between the germline ends. The V gene's germline CDR1 is MNHEY and CDR2 SVGAGI. The CDR3 length is 13 residues. The CDR3 protein is CASSYSDGRGYTF. In DNA, the CDR3 is TGTGCCAGCAGTTACTCGGATGGGCGAGGCTACACCTTC.

The chain uses TRBV30 and TRBJ2-1, with TRBD2 matching over 8 bases. The CDR3 loop spans 14 amino acids. Germline assignment: CDR1 GTSNPN and CDR2 SVGIG (reference sequence). V dropped 2 bases and J dropped 5; count of bases not matched to a gene: 5. CDR3 coding DNA: TGTGCCTGGAGTTCCGGGAGGGACGACAATGAGCAGTTCTTC. Translation: CAWSSGRDDNEQFF.

CDR3 residues: CASSEGQGNTEAFF. Written as DNA, the CDR3 is TGTGCCAGCTCAGAGGGACAGGGGAACACTGAAGCTTTCTTT. V gene TRBV18 combines with J gene TRBJ1-1, with 9 nucleotides matching TRBD1. The ends lost 5 bases at V and 1 base at J; junction bases unmatched: 2. Germline values: CDR1 KGHSH, CDR2 LQKENI. CDR3 size: 14 residues.

The genes are TRBV10-3 and TRBJ1-2; D ambiguous. Germline CDR1 reads ENHRY; CDR2 reads SYGVKD. There are 13 residues in the CDR3. V lost 7 bases to trimming and J lost 5 bases, with 14 bases between them. Written as DNA, the CDR3 is TGTGCCATCAAAGTTTCCGGGAGATATGGCTACACCTTC. Its protein product is CAIKVSGRYGYTF.

This rearrangement joins TRBV27 to TRBJ2-5, with D unresolved. The CDR3 runs 14 residues. Looked up from germline, CDR1 is MNHEY and CDR2 is SMNVEV (reference sequence). With 2 bases removed from V and 1 base from J, the gap between germline ends came to 8 bases. The CDR3 DNA reads TGTGCCAGCAGTTTAGGAGACCCCCAAGAGACCCAGTACTTC. It encodes CASSLGDPQETQYF.

This clone was detected only once. This chain joins TRBV4-2 and TRBJ1-6; the D gene is possibly TRBD1 (5 bases). The CDR3 totals 18 residues. With 2 bases removed from V and 9 bases from J, the gap between germline ends came to 23 bases. CDR1 and CDR2 from the germline V gene are LGHNA and YNFKEQ. The CDR3 DNA follows: TGTGCCAGCAGCCAACCTAATTGGAGGGGCGGTATTGGTTCACCCCTCCACTTT. Amino acid sequence: CASSQPNWRGGIGSPLHF.

The chain is built from TRBV6-6 and TRBJ2-1; a weak D match, TRBD2 (5 bases). V gave up 0 bases and J gave up 5 bases, with 11 bases separating them. Germline values: CDR1 MNHNY, CDR2 SVGAGI (reference sequence). The CDR3 has 15 amino acids. The CDR3, as DNA: TGTGCCAGCAGTTACTCGAGCGGTCCTCACAATGAGCAGTTCTTC. Translated: CASSYSSGPHNEQFF.

The chain joins TRBV25-1 to TRBJ1-1; 12 bases match TRBD1. CDR1 MGHDK and CDR2 SYGVNS come from the germline V gene. The CDR3 extends over 16 amino acids. V gave up 4 bases and J gave up 4 bases; unmatched junction bases: 7. The CDR3 DNA reads TGTGCCAGCAGTGGGCAGCCGGGACAGGGGGCCACTGAAGCTTTCTTT. Translation gives CASSGQPGQGATEAFF.

The chain links TRBV18 to TRBJ2-2; D uncertain. CDR3 length: 13 residues. Germline CDR1 is KGHSH and CDR2 is LQKENI. Trimming took 1 base from V and 3 from J, leaving 3 bases between them. The CDR3 sequence is CASSPRDTGELFF. CDR3 coding DNA: TGTGCCAGCTCACCACGAGACACCGGGGAGCTGTTTTTT.

This sequence joins TRBV13 and TRBJ2-4; D might be TRBD2 (5 bases). This CDR3 contains 16 residues. V gave up 5 bases and J gave up 0 bases, with 14 bases separating them. Germline V gene sequence: CDR1 PRHDT, CDR2 FYEKMQ (reference sequence). CDR3 protein: CASSPLGSLAKNIQYF. The CDR3 region has the DNA TGTGCCAGCAGCCCTCTAGGGAGTCTAGCCAAAAACATTCAGTACTTC. The full variable domain, completed using reference TRBV13 and TRBJ2-4, is AAGVIQSPRHLIKEKRETATLKCYPIPRHDTVYWYQQGPGQDPQFLISFYEKMQSDKGSIPDRFSAQQFSDYHSELNMSSLELGDSALYFCASSPLGSLAKNIQYFGAGTRLSVL.

Only one count was recorded for this clone. The rearrangement links TRBV3-1 (or the pseudogene TRBV3-2) to TRBJ1-1, with 7 bases matching TRBD1. In germline, CDR1 is LGHDT, CDR2 YNNKEL (reference sequence). The CDR3 sequence is 14 residues long. Trimming at V came to 4 bases and at J to 1 base, leaving 3 bases not matched to a gene. The CDR3 region has the DNA TGTGCCAGCAGCCTCGGGACAGCGAACACTGAAGCTTTCTTT. Its translation is CASSLGTANTEAFF.

This chain connects TRBV6-5 to TRBJ1-1, with D tentatively TRBD1 (6 bases). The germline gives CDR1 MNHEY, CDR2 SVGAGI. The CDR3 is 15 residues long. The ends were cut back, 0 bases at V and 6 bases at J, with 14 bases in the middle. The CDR3, as DNA: TGTGCCAGCAGTTACTCTATCTGGGCAGGGGCTGAAGCTTTCTTT. This codes for CASSYSIWAGAEAFF.

The chain joins TRBV7-2 to TRBJ2-2; D unclear. V was clipped by 0 bases and J by 0 bases, with 14 bases between them. Germline lookup yields CDR1 SGHTA and CDR2 FQGNSA. The CDR3 is 18 amino acids. CDR3 sequence: CASSLAPPSAANTGELFF. The CDR3 region has the DNA TGTGCCAGCAGCTTAGCCCCTCCCAGTGCCGCGAACACCGGGGAGCTGTTTTTT.

This clone came up once. The V and J genes are TRBV18 and TRBJ2-7, with 7 bases identical to TRBD2. J gave up 2 bases and V 5 bases, and 9 bases lay outside the gene matches. Germline-derived CDR1 and CDR2 are KGHSH and LQKENI. This CDR3 contains 15 residues. CDR3 in DNA: TGTGCCAGCTCAGAAATTAGCGGGCGGACCTACGAGCAGTACTTC. Its protein is CASSEISGRTYEQYF.

This sequence joins TRBV7-2 and TRBJ2-7; possibly TRBD1 for D (5 bases). Trimming cost V 5 bases and J 7 bases, with 9 bases left between them. Per germline, CDR1 SGHTA and CDR2 FQGNSA. The CDR3 has 11 amino acids. The CDR3 coding sequence is TGTGCCAGCAGCGCAAACAGGGAGCAGTACTTC. Its protein is CASSANREQYF.

This chain joins TRBV5-4 and TRBJ2-7; unclear D gene. The CDR3 sequence is 11 residues long. V was trimmed by 2 bases and J by 5 bases, leaving 5 bases between them. The germline V gene encodes CDR1 SGHNT and CDR2 YYREEE (reference sequence). The CDR3 spells CASSLLNEQYF. CDR3 nucleotide sequence: TGTGCCAGCAGCTTACTTAACGAGCAGTACTTC.

The chain recombines TRBV3-1 (or the pseudogene TRBV3-2) with TRBJ1-2; 8 nucleotides match TRBD1. Germline-derived CDR1 and CDR2 are LGHDT and YNNKEL (reference sequence). V gave up 6 bases and J gave up 4 bases; unmatched junction bases: 10. The length of the CDR3 is 15 residues. In DNA, the CDR3 is TGTGCCAGCAGTTCACCAGGGGGCCTAGCCTATGGCTACACCTTC. Translation: CASSSPGGLAYGYTF.

The chain uses TRBV5-1 and TRBJ1-1; D gene ambiguous. The V end was cut by 1 base, the J end by 4 bases, with 17 bases between. Germline V gives CDR1 SGHRS, CDR2 YFSETQ. CDR3 size: 16 residues. The CDR3 DNA is TGCGCCAGCAGCTTGTTGGTTCGAGGCGGCGGCACTGAAGCTTTCTTT. Its protein is CASSLLVRGGGTEAFF.

This clone occurred a few times. The chain links TRBV19 to TRBJ2-1; TRBD2 matches 12 bases. CDR1 is LNHDA, CDR2 SQIVND, per germline (reference sequence). The CDR3 runs 18 residues. Trimming took 6 bases from V and 0 from J; bases not matched to a gene: 9. The CDR3 DNA is TGTGCCAGTAGGAGGGACTTGACTAGCGGGAGCTCCTACAATGAGCAGTTCTTC. Translation: CASRRDLTSGSSYNEQFF.